This TCR beta chain was captured in a study of blood T cells in healthy people across ages. Study outcomes and limitations: Nothing was known about donor CMV status, and this possibly confounded expanded clonotype changes. Older individuals had lower TCR beta diversity per million T cells (the decline was roughly linear).

PCR was performed a second time for roughly 7 to 12 cycles using a sample-barcoded 5' primer and a J-beta primer mix. One entry per CDR3 protein results from TCRdb running MiXCR on the 5' RACE reads. Here the sample spans 1.5 million to 2 million distinct CDR3 sequences, about two fifths being singletons. This clonotype has just a few counts. Its antigen is still unknown. The germline V gene encodes CDR1 ENHRY and CDR2 SYGVKD. The CDR3 has 15 amino acids. Between the trimmed V and J ends, which lost 10 bases and 5 bases, there was a span of 21 bases. This chain uses TRBV10-3 with TRBJ2-1; unclear D gene. Input material: blood. This clonotype was sampled from a human donor in good health. The CDR3 coding sequence is TGTGCCACCAGCGCCAGAAGTGAGCTTAACAATGAGCAGTTCTTC. Translated: CATSARSELNNEQFF.